One and the same sample provided the 9 T cell receptor beta chains below, sequenced in a study of blood T cell repertoires in COVID-19. Using immunoSEQ multiplex PCR, the repertoire was profiled, and TCRdb retains in-frame clones only, with some absent. The sample lists around 250,000 clones, 75% to 90% occurring once. The sequencing sample was made of PBMCs or T cells enriched from blood (not recorded which). The source of these receptors is a man in his fifties who had been exposed to COVID-19.

J is TRBJ1-2 and V is TRBV5-4, with a possible D match to TRBD1 (5 bases). The V end was cut by 0 bases, the J end by 7 bases, with 10 bases between. The CDR3 runs 13 residues. Germline values: CDR1 SGHNT, CDR2 YYREEE (reference sequence). The CDR3 reads CASSLAGGGGYTF. DNA of the CDR3: TGTGCCAGCAGCTTGGCCGGGGGGGGTGGCTACACCTTC. Full variable domain (outside the CDR3, taken from reference TRBV5-4 and TRBJ1-2): ETGVTQSPTHLIKTRGQQVTLRCSSQSGHNTVSWYQQALGQGPQFIFQYYREEENGRGNFPPRFSGLQFPNYSSELNVNALELDDSALYLCASSLAGGGGYTFGSGTRLTVV.

V and J are TRBV4-1 and TRBJ2-1, with TRBD2 as a possible D gene (6 bases). The CDR3 loop spans 15 amino acids. CDR1 is MGHRA, CDR2 YSYEKL, per germline. With 0 bases removed from V and 9 bases from J, the gap between germline ends came to 15 bases. The CDR3 coding sequence is TGCGCCAGCAGCCAAGAGGACTACCCTCAGGGTGAGCAGTTCTTC. Translating it yields CASSQEDYPQGEQFF.

The gene calls are TRBV6-1 and TRBJ1-5; the match to TRBD1 covers 9 bases. The germline gives CDR1 MNHNS, CDR2 SASEGT. The ends lost 3 bases at V and 6 bases at J; junction bases unmatched: 6. The CDR3 is 15 residues long. As DNA, the CDR3 is TGTGCCAGCAGTGATGGGGGACAGGGAAGTCAGCCCCAGCATTTT. Amino acid sequence: CASSDGGQGSQPQHF.

The chain uses TRBV3-1 (or the pseudogene TRBV3-2) and TRBJ2-4, with TRBD1 matching over 8 bases. Per germline, CDR1 LGHDT and CDR2 YNNKEL (reference sequence). CDR3 length equals 14 residues. The V gene end was trimmed by 3 bases and the J gene end by 7 bases; junction bases not matched to a gene: 5. The CDR3 DNA reads TGTGCCAGCAGCCACTGGGACAGGACGAACATTCAGTACTTC. This sequence encodes CASSHWDRTNIQYF.

V and J are TRBV19 and TRBJ1-5; 10 bases agree with TRBD1. V was clipped by 5 bases and J by 2 bases; unmatched bases: 0. From germline, CDR1 is LNHDA and CDR2 SQIVND (reference sequence). CDR3 size: 14 residues. The DNA for the CDR3 is TGTGCCAGTAGTGGGACAGGGGGCAATCAGCCCCAGCATTTT. Its protein product is CASSGTGGNQPQHF.

V gene TRBV12-1 combines with J gene TRBJ1-2; the D call TRBD1 from the table was never checked on the DNA. TRBV12-1 is a recognized pseudogene. The CDR3 spans 16 residues. For the CDR3, the DNA is TGTGCCAGCAGTCACCTCATAACCTACAGGGGGCTTGGCTACACCTTC. Translated: CASSHLITYRGLGYTF.

The chain links TRBV29-1 to TRBJ2-3; no clear D gene. Trimming removed 2 bases from V and 0 bases from J, with 12 bases in between. The germline CDR1 and CDR2 sequences are SQVTM and ANQGSEA. The CDR3 totals 15 residues. The CDR3 loop is CSVELRLTSTDTQYF. The CDR3 region has the DNA TGCAGCGTTGAACTACGACTGACTAGCACAGATACGCAGTATTTT.

This clone appeared a single time. V usage is TRBV18 and J usage is TRBJ1-6, with D unclear. Germline values: CDR1 KGHSH, CDR2 LQKENI. The length of the CDR3 is 14 residues. The V gene lost 2 bases and the J gene lost 9 bases, with 11 bases spanning the gap. The CDR3 sequence: CASSPTGYVSPLHF. CDR3 in DNA: TGTGCCAGCTCACCAACGGGGTATGTTTCACCCCTCCACTTT.

V is TRBV10-3 and J is TRBJ2-1; TRBD2 agrees at 9 bases. CDR1 is ENHRY and CDR2 is SYGVKD in the germline V gene. The CDR3 has 15 residues. With 6 bases clipped from V and 5 bases from J, the junction kept 8 bases outside the gene matches. The CDR3 is CAIRVSGGRNNEQFF. The CDR3, as DNA: TGTGCCATCAGAGTAAGCGGGGGGCGGAACAATGAGCAGTTCTTC.